The rows below give T cell receptor beta chains drawn from one sample of a study of blood T cell repertoires in COVID-19. Generated by immunoSEQ multiplex PCR, the TCRdb table keeps only in-frame clones and is missing some. The sample lists approximately 170,000 clones; around 83% were seen once. Specimen: peripheral blood. These receptors were collected from a woman between 70 and 85 years old with COVID-19, enrolled during active disease. CDR3s include the opening cysteine and the closing phenylalanine or tryptophan. The order of the fields is D gene, V gene, J gene, clone size, CDR3 DNA, CDR3 protein. A D gene is named only where the DNA matches it firmly. Size is omitted from some rows. Given values are once, few, many or a class for expanded clones.

TRBD1	TRBV27	TRBJ2-5	.	TGTGCCAGCAGTTCGGGACAGGATGGGGAGACCCAGTACTTC	CASSSGQDGETQYF
.	TRBV12-3/TRBV12-4	TRBJ1-1	.	TGTGCCAGCAGTTTCGCCACGGCTGAAGCTTTCTTT	CASSFATAEAFF
TRBD2	TRBV7-9	TRBJ2-7	.	TGTGCCAGCAGCCCCGGGACTAGCGGACCCTACGAGCAGTACTTC	CASSPGTSGPYEQYF
TRBD2	TRBV5-5	TRBJ2-1	.	TGTGCCAGCAGCTCCTCGACTAGCGGGCGGTACAATGAGCAGTTCTTC	CASSSSTSGRYNEQFF
.	TRBV27	TRBJ2-7	few	TGTGCCAGCAGTCCCCCCATCGGGACTTCCCCCCGCGAGCAGTACTTC	CASSPPIGTSPREQYF
.	TRBV7-2	TRBJ2-1	.	TGTGCCAGCATCCCCGGAGGGTCCCGTTCCTACAATGAGCAGTTCTTC	CASIPGGSRSYNEQFF
TRBD2	TRBV18	TRBJ2-1	.	TGTGCCAGCTCACTGGGGACTAGCGGCTACAATGAGCAGTTCTTC	CASSLGTSGYNEQFF
.	TRBV15	TRBJ2-7	.	TGTGCCACCAGCAGAGAAACCACAGGGATAACCTACGAGCAGTACTTC	CATSRETTGITYEQYF
TRBD2	TRBV9	TRBJ2-1	.	TGTGCCAGCAGCGTAGCAGCGGGACTCTTCGATGAGCAGTTCTTC	CASSVAAGLFDEQFF
.	TRBV18	TRBJ2-2	.	TGTGCCAGCTCACCACCTTCTCTGAACACCGGGGAGCTGTTTTTT	CASSPPSLNTGELFF
.	TRBV28	TRBJ2-7	.	TGTGCCAGCACCCTTAGGACAGGGAGGGACGAGCAGTACTTC	CASTLRTGRDEQYF
.	TRBV11-3	TRBJ2-1	.	TGTGCCAGCAGCCCGGACGGGAGCTCCTACAATGAGCAGTTCTTC	CASSPDGSSYNEQFF
TRBD2	TRBV6-2/TRBV6-3	TRBJ2-1	few	TGTGCCAGCAGTTACTTCACTAGCGGGAGAGCCAATGAGCAGTTCTTC	CASSYFTSGRANEQFF
.	TRBV4-3	TRBJ2-1	.	TGCGCCAGCAGCCTTAGAGCGGACAATGAGCAGTTCTTC	CASSLRADNEQFF
.	TRBV5-8	TRBJ2-4	.	TGTGCCAGCAGCTTGGGAAGACTAGCCAAAAACATTCAGTACTTC	CASSLGRLAKNIQYF
TRBD2	TRBV2	TRBJ2-7	once	TGTGCCAGCAGTGAGGGTGTTAGCGGGGGCTCCGAGCAGTACTTC	CASSEGVSGGSEQYF
TRBD1	TRBV12-3/TRBV12-4	TRBJ2-7	.	TGTGCCAGCAGGGGACAGGGGGCCCACGAGCAGTACTTC	CASRGQGAHEQYF
.	TRBV9	TRBJ2-3	.	TGTGCCAGCAGCGTAAAAGGAGGGAGCACAGATACGCAGTATTTT	CASSVKGGSTDTQYF
TRBD1	TRBV18	TRBJ1-5	.	TGTGCCAGCTCACCGGGACAGGGCTCTCAGCCCCAGCATTTT	CASSPGQGSQPQHF
.	TRBV28	TRBJ2-7	many	TGTGCCAGCAGTTCCGTATGGAGCTCCTACGAGCAGTACTTC	CASSSVWSSYEQYF
.	TRBV3-1/TRBV3-2	TRBJ1-5	.	TGTGCCAGCAGCTCAAGAGTCCGAAATCAGCCCCAGCATTTT	CASSSRVRNQPQHF
.	TRBV6-6	TRBJ1-5	.	TGTGCCAGCAGCCTGACAGGTGCTTCCCAGCCCCAGCATTTT	CASSLTGASQPQHF
TRBD1	TRBV19	TRBJ1-4	.	TGTGCCAGTAGTTTTGGGACAGGGTGGGATGAAAAACTGTTTTTT	CASSFGTGWDEKLFF
TRBD2	TRBV7-8	TRBJ2-1	once	TGTGCCAGCAGCTTAGGAGTAGGACTAGCGGGAGCCTATGAGCAGTTCTTC	CASSLGVGLAGAYEQFF
TRBD2	TRBV15	TRBJ2-3	.	TGTGCCACCAGCAGACCGGGACTAGCGGGAGTCGCAGATACGCAGTATTTT	CATSRPGLAGVADTQYF
.	TRBV19	TRBJ2-6	.	TGTGCCAGTAGTATAATGACACGGGGGGCCTCTGGGGCCAACGTCCTGACTTTC	CASSIMTRGASGANVLTF
.	TRBV9	TRBJ2-7	.	TGTGCCAGCAGCGTAGACAGGCGCCCGGGCGAGCAGTACTTC	CASSVDRRPGEQYF
.	TRBV5-4	TRBJ2-7	.	TGTGCCAGCAGCTGGTGGGAGTCCTACGAGCAGTACTTC	CASSWWESYEQYF
.	TRBV27	TRBJ2-7	.	TGTGCCAGCAGCTTGTTAGCTTCCGCCCAGGGGACCCGCCACGAGCAGTACTTC	CASSLLASAQGTRHEQYF
TRBD1	TRBV28	TRBJ1-2	once	TGTGCCAGCAGTTTAGGGCCGGGGACAGCCTCTAACTATGGCTACACCTTC	CASSLGPGTASNYGYTF
.	TRBV5-3	TRBJ1-1	few	TGTGCCAGAAGCTTGGTTGGCCAATCGGACATCTTAAACACTGAAGCTTTCTTT	CARSLVGQSDILNTEAFF
TRBD1	TRBV6-5	TRBJ2-7	.	TGTGCCAGCAGAAAAGGGGACAGGGGGCCCTACGAGCAGTACTTC	CASRKGDRGPYEQYF
TRBD1	TRBV5-4	TRBJ1-2	.	TGTGCCAGCAGCTTGGGACAGGGAGAGAACTATGGCTACACCTTC	CASSLGQGENYGYTF
TRBD2	TRBV7-2	TRBJ2-1	.	TGTGCCAGCAGCCCCACTAGCGGGAGATCCTACAATGAGCAGTTCTTC	CASSPTSGRSYNEQFF
TRBD1	TRBV11-2	TRBJ2-7	.	TGTGCCAGCAGCTTGAATCGGGACAGCCCCTACGAGCAGTACTTC	CASSLNRDSPYEQYF
TRBD1	TRBV7-2	TRBJ2-5	.	TGTGCCAGCAGCTTATACAGGGGGCAGACAGAGACCCAGTACTTC	CASSLYRGQTETQYF
TRBD2	TRBV6-2/TRBV6-3	TRBJ2-7	.	TGTGCCAGCAGTTCCCTTCTTGGCGGGAGGTTTAACGAGCAGTACTTC	CASSSLLGGRFNEQYF
.	TRBV3-1/TRBV3-2	TRBJ1-5	.	TGTGCCAGCAGCCACAGGGACATGAAACGGCCCCAGCATTTT	CASSHRDMKRPQHF
.	TRBV18	TRBJ2-7	.	TGTGCCAGCTCCACGAACGGGGATAGCGAGCAGTACTTC	CASSTNGDSEQYF
TRBD2	TRBV5-1	TRBJ2-5	.	TGCGCCAGCAGCTTAGGGACTAGCGAAGAGACCCAGTACTTC	CASSLGTSEETQYF
.	TRBV2	TRBJ1-3	many	TGTGCCAGCAGTGAAGCGCCCAGGGGCCCCGGTTACTCTGGAAACACCATATATTTT	CASSEAPRGPGYSGNTIYF
.	TRBV19	TRBJ2-1	.	TGTGCCAGTAGTAGTAGGGACATCAGCTCCTACAATGAGCAGTTCTTC	CASSSRDISSYNEQFF
.	TRBV28	TRBJ1-2	.	TGTGCCAGCAGATCTGAGGGTGGCTACACCTTC	CASRSEGGYTF
.	TRBV14	TRBJ2-4	.	TGTGCCAGCAGCCAAGGAAGGGAGCTAGCCAAAAACATTCAGTACTTC	CASSQGRELAKNIQYF
.	TRBV10-2	TRBJ1-6	.	TGCGCCAGTTCCGGAGGGCAGGCGAGCTCCTATAATTCACCCCTCCACTTT	CASSGGQASSYNSPLHF
.	TRBV6-5	TRBJ1-1	.	TGTGCCAGCAGCCCCCCCCAAGCCACTGAAGCTTTCTTT	CASSPPQATEAFF
.	TRBV5-6	TRBJ2-7	.	TGTGCCAGCAGCTTGGGAGGGCGAGAGCAGTACTTC	CASSLGGREQYF
TRBD2	TRBV9	TRBJ2-5	once	TGTGCCAGCAGCGTAGGATTAGCCCTAGCCGGGACTAGCGGGAGGGTCGTGGAGACCCAGTACTTC	CASSVGLALAGTSGRVVETQYF
TRBD2	TRBV29-1	TRBJ2-1	.	TGCAGCGTCTCCGGGACTAGAAAGTACAATGAGCAGTTCTTC	CSVSGTRKYNEQFF
TRBD1	TRBV7-8	TRBJ2-5	few	TGTGCCAGCAGCTGGACAGGGAAAGAGACCCAGTACTTC	CASSWTGKETQYF
TRBD2	TRBV2	TRBJ2-7	.	TGTGCCAGCAGCAGAGATAGCGGGAAGTTTTTGGGGGAGCAGTACTTC	CASSRDSGKFLGEQYF
TRBD2	TRBV30	TRBJ2-3	.	TGTGCCTGGAGTGTACGCCTAGCGGGCACAGATACGCAGTATTTT	CAWSVRLAGTDTQYF